One and the same sample provided the 5 T cell receptor beta chains below, sequenced in a study of OX40 agonist ivuxolimab in advanced cancers. Libraries were prepared through the immunoSEQ multiplex PCR assay. In its TCRdb copy, this immuneACCESS table keeps in-frame sequences only and misses some clones. Where compared with another copy, unresolved V genes explain less than half of these, and the others have no known cause. The sample table holds about 66,000 clones, of which around 82% were seen once. The ten largest clones take up roughly 4.2% of the sample. This specimen was CD4+ or CD8+ T cells sorted from blood, taken in a trial of the OX40 agonist ivuxolimab. The origin of the receptors is an adult with an advanced solid tumor such as melanoma, head and neck, liver or kidney cancer.

This clone was counted once. The V and J genes are TRBV28 and TRBJ2-1; 7 positions match TRBD1. V gave up 5 bases and J gave up 9 bases; unmatched junction bases: 10. Germline CDR1 MDHEN, CDR2 SYDVKM. This CDR3 is built from 14 residues. CDR3 coding DNA: TGTGCCAGCAGTCCTAACAGGGGATCGCGTGAGCAGTTCTTC. Residues: CASSPNRGSREQFF.

This rearrangement joins TRBV7-2 to TRBJ2-3, with unresolved D. The V end was cut by 5 bases, the J end by 5 bases, with 11 bases between. This CDR3 has 13 amino acids. Germline CDR1 and CDR2: SGHTA and FQGNSA. CDR3 loop: CASSPRFGDTQYF. Written as DNA, the CDR3 is TGTGCCAGCAGCCCAAGATTCGGAGATACGCAGTATTTT.

The V gene is TRBV29-1, the J gene TRBJ2-3; 9 bases map to TRBD1. The CDR3 runs to 13 residues. The V segment lost 5 bases and the J segment 3 bases; nucleotides outside the gene matches: 3. The germline CDR1 and CDR2 sequences are SQVTM and ANQGSEA. CDR3 sequence (DNA): TGCAGCGTTACCGGGACAGGGACAGATACGCAGTATTTT. This sequence encodes CSVTGTGTDTQYF.

This sequence joins TRBV15 and TRBJ1-1; maybe TRBD1 (5 bases). CDR3 size: 15 residues. In germline, CDR1 is LNHNV, CDR2 YYDKDF (reference sequence). The V end lost 8 bases, the J end lost 1 base, and 17 bases lay between the germline ends. CDR3 DNA sequence: TGTGCCACCTCCCCACCCCAGGGTGGGAACACTGAAGCTTTCTTT. This codes for CATSPPQGGNTEAFF.

The genes are TRBV5-4 and TRBJ1-6; D uncertain. CDR1 and CDR2 from the germline V gene are SGHNT and YYREEE (reference sequence). V gave up 0 bases and J gave up 10 bases, with 20 bases separating them. This CDR3 is 17 amino acids long. CDR3 region: CASSLEGSGGIRSPLHF. CDR3 nucleotide sequence: TGTGCCAGCAGCTTGGAAGGCTCGGGAGGGATTCGCTCACCCCTCCACTTT.